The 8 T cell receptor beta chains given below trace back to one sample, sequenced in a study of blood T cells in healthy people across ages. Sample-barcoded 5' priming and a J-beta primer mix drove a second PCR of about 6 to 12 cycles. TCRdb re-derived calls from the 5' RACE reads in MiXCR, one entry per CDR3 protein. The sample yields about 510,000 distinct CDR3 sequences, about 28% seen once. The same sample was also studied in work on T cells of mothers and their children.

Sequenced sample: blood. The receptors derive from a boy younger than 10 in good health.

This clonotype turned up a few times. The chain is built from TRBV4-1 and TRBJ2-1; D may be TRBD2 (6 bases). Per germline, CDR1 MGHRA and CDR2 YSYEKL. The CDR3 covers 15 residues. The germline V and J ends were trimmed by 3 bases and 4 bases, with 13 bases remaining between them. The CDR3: CASSHPLGGYNEQFF. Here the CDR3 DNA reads TGCGCCAGCAGCCATCCTCTCGGGGGATACAATGAGCAGTTCTTC.

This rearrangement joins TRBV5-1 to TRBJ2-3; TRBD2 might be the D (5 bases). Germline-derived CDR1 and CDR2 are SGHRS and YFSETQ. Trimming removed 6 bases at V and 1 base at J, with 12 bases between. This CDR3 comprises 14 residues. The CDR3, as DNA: TGCGCCAGCACCCCGGACGGGGGCACAGATACGCAGTATTTT. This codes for CASTPDGGTDTQYF.

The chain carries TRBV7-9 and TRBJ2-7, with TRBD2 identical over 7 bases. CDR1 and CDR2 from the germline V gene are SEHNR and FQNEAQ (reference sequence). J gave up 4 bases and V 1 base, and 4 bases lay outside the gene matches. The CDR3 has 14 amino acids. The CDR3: CASSLGGSEYEQYF. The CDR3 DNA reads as TGTGCCAGCAGCTTAGGCGGGAGTGAGTACGAGCAGTACTTC.

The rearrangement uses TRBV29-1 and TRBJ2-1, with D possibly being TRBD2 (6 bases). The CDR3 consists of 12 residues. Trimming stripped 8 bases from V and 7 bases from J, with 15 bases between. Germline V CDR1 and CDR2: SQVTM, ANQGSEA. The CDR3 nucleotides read TGCAGCTCCTCCCGCCGGGGGAATGAGCAGTTCTTC. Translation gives CSSSRRGNEQFF.

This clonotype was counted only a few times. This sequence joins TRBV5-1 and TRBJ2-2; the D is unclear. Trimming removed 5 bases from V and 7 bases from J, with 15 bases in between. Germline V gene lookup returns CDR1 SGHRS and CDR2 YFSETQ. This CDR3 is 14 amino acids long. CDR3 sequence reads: CASSRGFFGGELFF. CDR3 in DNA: TGCGCCAGCAGTCGAGGATTTTTTGGCGGGGAGCTGTTTTTT.

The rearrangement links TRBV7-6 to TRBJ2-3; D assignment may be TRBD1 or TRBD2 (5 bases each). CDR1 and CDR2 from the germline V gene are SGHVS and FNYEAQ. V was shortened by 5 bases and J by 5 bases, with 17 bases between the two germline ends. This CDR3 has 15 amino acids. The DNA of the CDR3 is TGTGCCAGCAGCCTACCACCGGGACGACAAGATACGCAGTATTTT. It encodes CASSLPPGRQDTQYF.

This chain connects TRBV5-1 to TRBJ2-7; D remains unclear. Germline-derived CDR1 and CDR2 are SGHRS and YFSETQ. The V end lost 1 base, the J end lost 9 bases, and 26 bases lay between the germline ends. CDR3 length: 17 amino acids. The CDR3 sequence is CASSLTLSVETSFGQYF. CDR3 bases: TGCGCCAGCAGCTTGACGTTGTCGGTAGAAACAAGTTTTGGGCAGTACTTC.

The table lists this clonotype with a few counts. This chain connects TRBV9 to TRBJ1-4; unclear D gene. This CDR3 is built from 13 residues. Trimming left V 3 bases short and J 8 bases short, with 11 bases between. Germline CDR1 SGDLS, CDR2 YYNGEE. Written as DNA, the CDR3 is TGTGCCAGCAGCGGACCTGGAGGGGAAAAACTGTTTTTT. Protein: CASSGPGGEKLFF.